Below, 18 T cell receptor beta chains from the same sample are listed, as sequenced in a study of kidney transplant recipient with SARS-CoV-2 infection. TCRdb independently ran MiXCR on the reads; one entry per CDR3 protein. Among about 240,000 distinct CDR3 sequences listed, 29% were seen once. Sequences were derived from a blood sample, sampled at baseline and on roughly day 110 from a kidney transplant recipient. The receptor source for this set is a young adult male patient who had COVID-19 and was a kidney transplant recipient. The T cells may come from the graft donor.

This clonotype was detected many times. This chain connects TRBV11-1 to TRBJ1-2, with D uncertain. The CDR3 contains 17 residues. CDR1 SGHAT and CDR2 FQDESV come from the germline V gene (reference sequence). Trimming removed 5 bases at V and 4 bases at J, with 23 bases between. CDR3 residues: CASSDNCKAGKTYGYTF. The CDR3 DNA sequence: TGTGCCAGCAGCGATAATTGTAAGGCTGGAAAGACCTATGGCTACACCTTC.

This clonotype was picked up many times. This chain links TRBV6-1 with TRBJ1-2, with D uncertain. The CDR3 totals 17 residues. Per germline, CDR1 MNHNS and CDR2 SASEGT. The V and J ends lost 5 bases and 4 bases respectively, with 23 bases between them. The CDR3 is CASSKWSSMRKTYGYTF. CDR3 nucleotide sequence: TGTGCCAGCAGTAAGTGGAGCTCTATGCGAAAGACCTATGGCTACACCTTC.

This clonotype was recorded at least ten times. The chain couples TRBV6-9 to TRBJ1-2; D not certain. This CDR3 contains 17 residues. The germline CDR1 and CDR2 sequences are MNHGY and SVAAGI. Trimming stripped 4 bases from V and 4 bases from J, with 22 bases between. The CDR3 is CASSFCEPYGKTYGYTF. CDR3 in DNA: TGTGCCAGCAGTTTTTGTGAGCCTTACGGAAAGACCTATGGCTACACCTTC.

There are many counts of this clonotype. V usage is TRBV7-6 and J usage is TRBJ1-2, with D unclear. CDR1 and CDR2 from the germline V gene are SGHVS and FNYEAQ. The CDR3 runs 17 residues. The V gene lost 5 bases and the J gene lost 4 bases, with 23 bases spanning the gap. The CDR3, as DNA: TGTGCCAGCAGCGCCTGCATTGAATCTCGAAAGACCTATGGCTACACCTTC. Amino acids: CASSACIESRKTYGYTF. Full variable domain (rest looked up from reference TRBV7-6 and TRBJ1-2): GAGVSQSPRYKVTKRGQDVALRCDPISGHVSLYWYRQALGQGPEFLTYFNYEAQQDKSGLPNDRFSAERPEGSISTLTIQRTEQRDSAMYRCASSACIESRKTYGYTFGSGTRLTVV.

The sample holds many counts of this clonotype. V usage is TRBV11-3 and J usage is TRBJ1-1; no definite D call. The germline gives CDR1 SGHNT, CDR2 YENEEA. Trimming took 2 bases from V and 1 from J, leaving 11 bases between them. This CDR3 has 15 residues. CDR3 bases: TGTGCCAGCAGCTTAAGAGGCACGGGGAACACTGAAGCTTTCTTT. Translation gives CASSLRGTGNTEAFF.

This clonotype has a count of ten or more. The rearrangement uses TRBV23-1 and TRBJ2-7, with D uncertain. TRBV23-1 carries the ORF label, with uncertain function. The germline V and J ends were trimmed by 1 base and 0 bases, with 13 bases remaining between them. The CDR3 is made up of 16 amino acids. The CDR3 protein is CASSQLRPTASYEQYF. The CDR3 DNA sequence: TGCGCCAGCAGTCAATTGAGGCCCACTGCCTCCTACGAGCAGTACTTC.

Note on this clonotype: A clone one base away is much larger, so this may be a read error. The gene calls are TRBV6-5 and TRBJ1-2; D is unresolved. This CDR3 contains 17 residues. CDR1 MNHEY and CDR2 SVGAGI come from the germline V gene. The CDR3 DNA sequence: TGTGCCAGCAGTCTGTGCTACTCTATGCGAAAGACCTATGGCTACATCTTC. It specifies CASSLCYSMRKTYGYIF.

This clonotype was recorded at least ten times. The gene calls are TRBV5-1 and TRBJ1-1, with a tentative D call TRBD1 (5 bases). The V end lost 7 bases, the J end lost 1 base, and 17 bases lay between the germline ends. From germline, CDR1 is SGHRS and CDR2 YFSETQ. This CDR3 is built from 15 residues. CDR3 region: CASSEAWGENTEAFF. CDR3 bases: TGCGCCAGCTCAGAAGCATGGGGCGAGAACACTGAAGCTTTCTTT. Combining the CDR3 with reference TRBV5-1 and TRBJ1-1 gives the whole variable domain KAGVTQTPRYLIKTRGQQVTLSCSPISGHRSVSWYQQTPGQGLQFLFEYFSETQRNKGNFPGRFSGRQFSNSRSEMNVSTLELGDSALYLCASSEAWGENTEAFFGQGTRLTVV.

Turning to this clonotype: One base away lies a much larger clone, so this may be a sequencing read error. The V call is TRBV5-4, the J call TRBJ1-2; D ambiguous. Germline CDR1 is SGHNT and CDR2 is YYREEE (reference sequence). The CDR3 loop spans 16 amino acids. The DNA for the CDR3 is TGTGCCAGCTATTACATCGTACCAGGAAAGACCTATGGCTGCACCTTC. Residues: CASYYIVPGKTYGCTF.

This clonotype was seen ten or more times. The chain employs TRBV2 and TRBJ2-7, with D maybe TRBD1 (6 bases). Germline lookup yields CDR1 SNHLY and CDR2 FYNNEI. This CDR3 is 13 amino acids long. V lost 6 bases to trimming and J lost 0 bases, with 9 bases between them. The CDR3 is CASRMTGSYEQYF. The DNA of the CDR3 is TGTGCCAGCAGGATGACAGGCTCCTACGAGCAGTACTTC.

On this clonotype itself: A much larger clone lies one base from this, so it may be a read error. V gene TRBV11-3 combines with J gene TRBJ1-6; a weak D match, TRBD1 (6 bases). This CDR3 region has 15 residues. Per germline, CDR1 SGHNT and CDR2 YENEEA. The DNA of the CDR3 is TGTGCCCGCAGCTTACGAGGACAGTATAATTCACCCCTCCACTTT. Residues: CARSLRGQYNSPLHF.

Concerning this clonotype itself: A read error may explain this, as a much larger clone is one base away. This chain joins TRBV6-5 and TRBJ1-3; no clear D. The CDR3 is 16 amino acids. Germline CDR1 reads MNHEY; CDR2 reads SVGAGI. The CDR3 DNA reads as TGTGCCAGCAGCTATTCGATCCCTGACCCTGGAAGCACCATATATTTT. Encoded protein: CASSYSIPDPGSTIYF.

The V and J genes are TRBV9 and TRBJ2-7; D may correspond to TRBD1 or TRBD2 (6 bases each). The CDR3 sequence is 16 residues long. Trimming stripped 0 bases from V and 1 base from J, with 14 bases between. Germline V gene sequence: CDR1 SGDLS, CDR2 YYNGEE. DNA of the CDR3: TGTGCCAGCAGCGTAGGGGTCGGAGGGGGATCCTACGAGCAGTACTTC. It codes for CASSVGVGGGSYEQYF.

Points on this clonotype: A much larger clone is a single base away; this may be a read error. V is TRBV6-5 and J is TRBJ1-2, with D unclear. The germline V gene has CDR1 MNHEY and CDR2 SVGAGI. Deletions cut 5 bases from V and 4 bases from J, with 23 bases between. This CDR3 is built from 17 residues. The CDR3 nucleotides read TGTGCCAGCAGTAGAAATCCGGAATATAGAAAGACCTATGGCTACACCTTC. Protein: CASSRNPEYRKTYGYTF.

At least ten counts were recorded for this clonotype. This chain uses TRBV5-5 with TRBJ1-2, with D hard to call. This CDR3 region has 16 residues. Trimming pared 6 bases from V and 4 bases from J, leaving 22 bases between. Germline CDR1 reads SGHKS; CDR2 reads YYEKEE (reference sequence). CDR3 sequence: CASMSGVSRKTYGYTF. Here the CDR3 DNA reads TGTGCCAGCATGTCTGGTGTCTCGCGAAAGACCTATGGCTACACCTTC. The full variable domain, completed using reference TRBV5-5 and TRBJ1-2, is DAGVTQSPTHLIKTRGQQVTLRCSPISGHKSVSWYQQVLGQGPQFIFQYYEKEERGRGNFPDRFSARQFPNYSSELNVNALLLGDSALYLCASMSGVSRKTYGYTFGSGTRLTVV.

This clonotype was seen at least ten times. The chain uses TRBV20-1 and TRBJ2-7, with TRBD2 identical over 10 bases. V dropped 1 base and J dropped 3; count of bases not matched to a gene: 6. The CDR3 runs to 15 residues. Germline CDR1 is DFQATT and CDR2 is SNEGSKA (reference sequence). CDR3 in amino acids: CSARAGLAGVYEQYF. For the CDR3, the DNA is TGCAGTGCTAGAGCAGGGCTAGCGGGAGTCTACGAGCAGTACTTC.

This clonotype was counted at least ten times. The genes are TRBV5-1 and TRBJ2-5, with D unresolved. This CDR3 comprises 13 residues. V lost 9 bases and J lost 4, with 16 bases in between. Germline V lookup: CDR1 SGHRS, CDR2 YFSETQ. CDR3 DNA sequence: TGCGCCACCGGCGGTATAGGCGGAGAGACCCAGTACTTC. Translation gives CATGGIGGETQYF.

This clonotype has at least ten counts. V and J are TRBV14 and TRBJ1-2; D remains ambiguous. V dropped 0 bases and J dropped 11 bases, with 19 bases sitting between them. The germline V gene has CDR1 SGHDN and CDR2 FVKESK. The CDR3 runs to 15 residues. CDR3: CASSQDQRTRGRYTF. The CDR3 DNA reads as TGTGCCAGCAGCCAAGATCAAAGGACCCGCGGGCGGTACACCTTC.